This T cell receptor beta chain was obtained from a study of identical twins. This clonotype occurred a few times. One junction end disagrees with the germline gene, perhaps due to a read error. Germline CDR1 and CDR2: SGHKS and YYEKEE (reference sequence). The CDR3 contains 13 residues. TCRdb processed the 5' RACE reads anew with MiXCR; each CDR3 protein has one entry. The sample includes hundreds of thousands of distinct CDR3 sequences, approximately 22% of them seen just once. This same sample was also taken into another study, of T cells expressing NK-cell markers.

The J gene is TRBJ1-1, the V gene TRBV5-5; D possibly corresponds to TRBD1 (5 bases). The material sequenced was PBMCs. This receptor was obtained from a young woman in good health. The chain's CDR3 is CASSLGTGIEAFF. CDR3 bases: TGTGCCAGCAGTTTGGGGACGGGTATCGAAGCTTTCTTT.